This T cell receptor beta chain came from a study of blood T cells in healthy people across ages. The second PCR ran about 7 to 12 cycles with a sample-barcoded 5' primer and J-beta primers. From the 5' RACE reads, TCRdb called clonotypes with MiXCR, one entry per CDR3 protein. The sample contains approximately 2,000,000 distinct CDR3 sequences, around 42% of which appear only once. Germline assignment: CDR1 SEHNR and CDR2 FQNEAQ (reference sequence). The V end was cut by 5 bases, the J end by 3 bases, with 13 bases between. The CDR3 totals 14 residues. The chain links TRBV7-9 to TRBJ1-2; no definite D call. The sequenced material came from blood. The receptor was derived from a human donor in good health. CDR3 protein: CASSPETLYYGYTF. CDR3 nucleotides: TGTGCCAGCAGCCCGGAGACACTTTACTATGGCTACACCTTC.